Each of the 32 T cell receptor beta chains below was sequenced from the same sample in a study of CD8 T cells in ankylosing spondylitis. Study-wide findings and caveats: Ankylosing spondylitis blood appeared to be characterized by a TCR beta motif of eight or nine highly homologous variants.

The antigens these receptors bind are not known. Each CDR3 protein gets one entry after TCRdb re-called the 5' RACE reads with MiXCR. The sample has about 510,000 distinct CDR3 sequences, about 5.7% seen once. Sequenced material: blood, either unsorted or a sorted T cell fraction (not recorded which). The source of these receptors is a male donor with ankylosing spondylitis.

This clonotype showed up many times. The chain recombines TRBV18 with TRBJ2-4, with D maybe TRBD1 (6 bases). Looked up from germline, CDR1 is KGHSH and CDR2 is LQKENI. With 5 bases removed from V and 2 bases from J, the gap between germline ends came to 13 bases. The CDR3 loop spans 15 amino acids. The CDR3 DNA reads TGTGCCAGCTCAGAGGAACAGGGATCCAAAAACATTCAGTACTTC. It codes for CASSEEQGSKNIQYF.

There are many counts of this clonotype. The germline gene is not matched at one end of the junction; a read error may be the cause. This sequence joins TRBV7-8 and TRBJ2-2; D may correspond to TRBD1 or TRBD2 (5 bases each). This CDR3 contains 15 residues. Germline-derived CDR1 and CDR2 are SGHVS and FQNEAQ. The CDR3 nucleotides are TGTGCCAGCACCTTAGATGGGGGTCACACCGGGGAGCTGTTTTTT. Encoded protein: CASTLDGGHTGELFF.

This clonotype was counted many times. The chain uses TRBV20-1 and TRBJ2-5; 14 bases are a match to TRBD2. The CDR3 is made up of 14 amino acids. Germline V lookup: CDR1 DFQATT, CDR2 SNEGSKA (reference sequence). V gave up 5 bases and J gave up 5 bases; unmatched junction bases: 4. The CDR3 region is CSAATSGGAETQYF. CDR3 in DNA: TGCAGTGCTGCGACTAGCGGGGGGGCGGAGACCCAGTACTTC.

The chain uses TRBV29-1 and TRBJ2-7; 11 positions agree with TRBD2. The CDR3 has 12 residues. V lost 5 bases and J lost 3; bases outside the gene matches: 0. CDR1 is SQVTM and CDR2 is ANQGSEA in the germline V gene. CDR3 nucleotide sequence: TGCAGCGTTCTAGCGGGAGGCTACGAGCAGTACTTC. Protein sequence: CSVLAGGYEQYF.

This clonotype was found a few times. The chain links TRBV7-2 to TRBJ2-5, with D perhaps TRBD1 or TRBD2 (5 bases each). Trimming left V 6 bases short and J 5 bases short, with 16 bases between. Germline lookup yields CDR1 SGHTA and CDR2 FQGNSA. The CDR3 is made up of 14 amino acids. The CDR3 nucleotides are TGTGCCAGCAGTTCCCGGGGTGGGGCGGAGACCCAGTACTTC. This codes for CASSSRGGAETQYF.

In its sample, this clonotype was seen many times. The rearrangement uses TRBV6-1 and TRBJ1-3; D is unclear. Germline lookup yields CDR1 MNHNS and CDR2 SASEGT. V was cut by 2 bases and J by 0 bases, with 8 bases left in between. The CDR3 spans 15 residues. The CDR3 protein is CASSEQPPSGNTIYF. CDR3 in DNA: TGTGCCAGCAGTGAACAACCCCCCTCTGGAAACACCATATATTTT.

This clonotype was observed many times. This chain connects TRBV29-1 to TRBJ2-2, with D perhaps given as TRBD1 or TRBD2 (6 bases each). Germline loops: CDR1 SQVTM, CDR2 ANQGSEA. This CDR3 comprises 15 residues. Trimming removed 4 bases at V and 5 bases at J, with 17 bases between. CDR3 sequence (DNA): TGCAGCGTTGTTGGGGGGCAGATGGGGACCGGGGAGCTGTTTTTT. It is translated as CSVVGGQMGTGELFF.

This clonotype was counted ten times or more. In DNA form, the CDR3 reads TGTGCCATCAGCGCCATCTTTGCAACTAATGAAAAACTGTTTTTT. This translates into CAISAIFATNEKLFF. The chain has TRBV10-3 and TRBJ1-4; no definite D call. This CDR3 has 15 amino acids. Trimming removed 6 bases at V and 0 bases at J, with 11 bases between. Germline values: CDR1 ENHRY, CDR2 SYGVKD.

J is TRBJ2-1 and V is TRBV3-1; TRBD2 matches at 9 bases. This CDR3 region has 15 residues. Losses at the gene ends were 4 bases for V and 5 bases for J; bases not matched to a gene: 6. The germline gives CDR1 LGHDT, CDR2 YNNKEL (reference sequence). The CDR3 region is CASSRSGRLNNEQFF. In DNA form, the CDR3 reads TGTGCCAGCAGCCGAAGCGGGAGGCTCAACAATGAGCAGTTCTTC.

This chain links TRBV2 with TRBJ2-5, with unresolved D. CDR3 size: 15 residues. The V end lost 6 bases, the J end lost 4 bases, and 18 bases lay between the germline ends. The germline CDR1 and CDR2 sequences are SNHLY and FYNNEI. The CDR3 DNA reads TGTGCCAGCAGAAATAGCTCAAGGGCGAGAGAGACCCAGTACTTC. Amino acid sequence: CASRNSSRARETQYF.

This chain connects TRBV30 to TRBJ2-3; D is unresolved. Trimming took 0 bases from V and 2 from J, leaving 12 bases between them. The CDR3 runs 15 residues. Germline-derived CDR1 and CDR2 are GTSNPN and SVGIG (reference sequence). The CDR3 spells CAWSVWGSYTDTQYF. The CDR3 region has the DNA TGTGCCTGGAGTGTTTGGGGATCTTACACAGATACGCAGTATTTT. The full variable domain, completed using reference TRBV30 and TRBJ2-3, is SQTIHQWPATLVQPVGSPLSLECTVEGTSNPNLYWYRQAAGRGLQLLFYSVGIGQISSEVPQNLSASRPQDRQFILSSKKLLLSDSGFYLCAWSVWGSYTDTQYFGPGTRLTVL.

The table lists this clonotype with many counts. CDR3 nucleotide sequence: TGTGCCAGCCGGGATCATAAACTAAATGGCTACACCTTC. It encodes CASRDHKLNGYTF. The chain is built from TRBV9 and TRBJ1-2; D is uncertain. The CDR3 is 13 residues long. Germline assignment: CDR1 SGDLS and CDR2 YYNGEE. The germline V and J ends were trimmed by 7 bases and 6 bases, with 16 bases remaining between them.

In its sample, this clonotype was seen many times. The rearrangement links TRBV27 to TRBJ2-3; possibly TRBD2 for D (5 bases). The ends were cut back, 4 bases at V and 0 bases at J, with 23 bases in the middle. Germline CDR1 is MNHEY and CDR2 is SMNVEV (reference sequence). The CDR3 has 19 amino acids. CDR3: CASSSGLMSRTSSTDTQYF. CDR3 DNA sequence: TGTGCCAGCAGTTCGGGGTTAATGTCTAGGACCTCTAGCACAGATACGCAGTATTTT.

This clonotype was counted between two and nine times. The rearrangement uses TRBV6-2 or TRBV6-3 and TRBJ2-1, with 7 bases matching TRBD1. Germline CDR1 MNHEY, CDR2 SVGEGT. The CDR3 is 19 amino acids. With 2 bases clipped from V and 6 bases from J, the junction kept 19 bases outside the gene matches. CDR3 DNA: TGTGCCAGCAGTTACCCGACCCCCCCCGGACAGGATCCCCGCAATGAGCAGTTCTTC. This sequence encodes CASSYPTPPGQDPRNEQFF.

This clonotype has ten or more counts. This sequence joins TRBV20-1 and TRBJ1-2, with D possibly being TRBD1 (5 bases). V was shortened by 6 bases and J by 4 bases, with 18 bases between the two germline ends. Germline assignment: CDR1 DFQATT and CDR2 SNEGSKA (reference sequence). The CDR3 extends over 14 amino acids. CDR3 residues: CSAGGGAGRYGYTF. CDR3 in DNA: TGCAGTGCCGGGGGTGGGGCCGGTCGCTATGGCTACACCTTC.

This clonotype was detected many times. The CDR3 sequence: CASSLSGPPYEQYF. The CDR3 bases are TGCGCCAGCAGCTTGTCCGGGCCTCCCTACGAGCAGTACTTC. The rearrangement joins TRBV5-1 to TRBJ2-7; D call uncertain. Germline V gives CDR1 SGHRS, CDR2 YFSETQ. Trimming removed 1 base at V and 2 bases at J, with 10 bases between. The CDR3 covers 14 residues.

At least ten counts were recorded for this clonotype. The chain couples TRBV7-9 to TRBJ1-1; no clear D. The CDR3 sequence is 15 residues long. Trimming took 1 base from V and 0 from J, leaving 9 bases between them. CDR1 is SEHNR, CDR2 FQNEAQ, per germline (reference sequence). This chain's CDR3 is CASSLGVGMNTEAFF. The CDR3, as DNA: TGTGCCAGCAGCTTAGGGGTGGGTATGAACACTGAAGCTTTCTTT.

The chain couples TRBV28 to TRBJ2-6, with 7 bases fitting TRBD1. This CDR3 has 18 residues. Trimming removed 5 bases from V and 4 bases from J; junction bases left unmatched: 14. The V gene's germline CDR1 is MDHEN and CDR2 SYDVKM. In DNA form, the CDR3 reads TGTGCCAGCAGTGCTCACAGGGGACCAACACCCGGGGCCAACGTCCTGACTTTC. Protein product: CASSAHRGPTPGANVLTF.

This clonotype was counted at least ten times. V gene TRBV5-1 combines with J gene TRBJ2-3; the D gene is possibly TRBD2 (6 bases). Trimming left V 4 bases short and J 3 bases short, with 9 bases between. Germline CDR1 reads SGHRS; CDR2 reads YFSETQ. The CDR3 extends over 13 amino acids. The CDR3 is CASSAAGTDTQYF. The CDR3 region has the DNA TGCGCCAGCAGCGCAGCGGGTACAGATACGCAGTATTTT.

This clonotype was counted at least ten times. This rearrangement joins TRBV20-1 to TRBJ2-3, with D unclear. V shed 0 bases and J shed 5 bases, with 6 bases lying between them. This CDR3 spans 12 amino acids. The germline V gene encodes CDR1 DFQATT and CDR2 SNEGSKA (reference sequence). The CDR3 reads CSARDKVDTQYF. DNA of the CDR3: TGCAGTGCTAGAGATAAAGTAGATACGCAGTATTTT.

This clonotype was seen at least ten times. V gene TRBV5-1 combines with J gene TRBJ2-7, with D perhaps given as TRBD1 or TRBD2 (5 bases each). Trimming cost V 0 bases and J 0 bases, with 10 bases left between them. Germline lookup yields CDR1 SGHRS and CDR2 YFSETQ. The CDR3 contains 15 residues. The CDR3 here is CASSLGGVYSYEQYF. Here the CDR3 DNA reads TGCGCCAGCAGCTTGGGAGGGGTCTACTCCTACGAGCAGTACTTC.

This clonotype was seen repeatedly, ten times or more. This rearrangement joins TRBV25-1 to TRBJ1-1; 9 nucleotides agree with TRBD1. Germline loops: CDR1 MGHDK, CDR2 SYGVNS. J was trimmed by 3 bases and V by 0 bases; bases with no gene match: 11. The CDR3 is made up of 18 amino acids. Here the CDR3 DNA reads TGTGCCAGCAGTGAATATAGTGGGACAGGGTCTTCGGACACTGAAGCTTTCTTT. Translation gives CASSEYSGTGSSDTEAFF.

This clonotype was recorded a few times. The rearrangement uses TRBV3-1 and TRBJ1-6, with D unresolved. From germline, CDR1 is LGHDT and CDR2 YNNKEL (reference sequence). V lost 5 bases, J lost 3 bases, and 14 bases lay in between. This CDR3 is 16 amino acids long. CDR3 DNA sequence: TGTGCCAGCAGCTCGGCGAAGGGCCACTATAATTCACCCCTCCACTTT. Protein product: CASSSAKGHYNSPLHF.

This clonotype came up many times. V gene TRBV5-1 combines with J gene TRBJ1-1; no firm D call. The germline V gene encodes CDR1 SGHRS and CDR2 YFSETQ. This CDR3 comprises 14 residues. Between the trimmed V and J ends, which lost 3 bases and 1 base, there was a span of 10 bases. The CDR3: CASSWNIPNTEAFF. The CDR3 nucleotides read TGCGCCAGCAGCTGGAACATCCCGAACACTGAAGCTTTCTTT.

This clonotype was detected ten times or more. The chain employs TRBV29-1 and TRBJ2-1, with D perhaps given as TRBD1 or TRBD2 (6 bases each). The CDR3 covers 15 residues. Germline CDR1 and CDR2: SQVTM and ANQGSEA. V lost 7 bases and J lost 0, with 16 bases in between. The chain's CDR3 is CSAVGGRLSYNEQFF. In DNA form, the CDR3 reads TGCAGCGCTGTGGGGGGCAGACTCTCCTACAATGAGCAGTTCTTC.

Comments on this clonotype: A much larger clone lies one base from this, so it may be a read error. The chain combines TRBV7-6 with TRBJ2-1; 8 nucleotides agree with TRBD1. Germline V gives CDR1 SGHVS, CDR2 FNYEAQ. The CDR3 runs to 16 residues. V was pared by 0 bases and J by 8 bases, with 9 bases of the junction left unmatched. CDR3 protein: CASSLAPGQVVDEQFF. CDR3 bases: TGTGCCAGCAGCTTAGCTCCGGGACAGGTTGTGGATGAGCAGTTCTTC.

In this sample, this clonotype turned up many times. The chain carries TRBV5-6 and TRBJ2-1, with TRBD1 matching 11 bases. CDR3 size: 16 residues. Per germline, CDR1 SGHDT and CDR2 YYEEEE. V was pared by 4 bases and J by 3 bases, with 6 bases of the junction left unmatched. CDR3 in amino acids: CASSSQGQGVYNEQFF. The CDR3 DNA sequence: TGTGCCAGCAGCAGTCAGGGACAGGGGGTCTACAATGAGCAGTTCTTC. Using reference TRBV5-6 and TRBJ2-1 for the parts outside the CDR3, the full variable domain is DAGVTQSPTHLIKTRGQQVTLRCSPKSGHDTVSWYQQALGQGPQFIFQYYEEEERQRGNFPDRFSGHQFPNYSSELNVNALLLGDSALYLCASSSQGQGVYNEQFFGPGTRLTVL.

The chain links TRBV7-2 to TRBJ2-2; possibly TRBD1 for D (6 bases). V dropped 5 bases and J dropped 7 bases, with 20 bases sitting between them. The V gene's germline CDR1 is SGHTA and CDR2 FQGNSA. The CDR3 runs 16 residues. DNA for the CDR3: TGTGCCAGCAGCCCCTTTGGCAGGGGAGTCCACGGGGAGCTGTTTTTT. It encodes CASSPFGRGVHGELFF. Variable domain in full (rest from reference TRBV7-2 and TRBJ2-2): GAGVSQSPSNKVTEKGKDVELRCDPISGHTALYWYRQSLGQGLEFLIYFQGNSAPDKSGLPSDRFSAERTGGSVSTLTIQRTQQEDSAVYLCASSPFGRGVHGELFFGEGSRLTVL.

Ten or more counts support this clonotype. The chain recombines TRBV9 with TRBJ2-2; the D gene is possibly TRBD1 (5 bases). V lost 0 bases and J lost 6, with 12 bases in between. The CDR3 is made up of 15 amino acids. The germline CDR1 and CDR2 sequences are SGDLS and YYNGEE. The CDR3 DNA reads TGTGCCAGCAGCGTAGGGGGCCTGCGCCCCGGGGAGCTGTTTTTT. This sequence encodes CASSVGGLRPGELFF.

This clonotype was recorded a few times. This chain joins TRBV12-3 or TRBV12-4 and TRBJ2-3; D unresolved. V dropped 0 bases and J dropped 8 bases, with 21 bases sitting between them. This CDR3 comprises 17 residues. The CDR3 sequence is CASSLALSGEGLGTQYF. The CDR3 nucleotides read TGTGCCAGCAGTTTAGCGCTATCAGGAGAAGGGTTGGGTACGCAGTATTTT.

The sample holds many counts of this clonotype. CDR3 sequence reads: CAISSFDRGGSYEQYF. The CDR3, as DNA: TGTGCCATCAGCTCATTCGACAGGGGGGGTTCCTACGAGCAGTACTTC. The V call is TRBV10-3, the J call TRBJ2-7; TRBD1 agrees at 9 bases. Germline CDR1 is ENHRY and CDR2 is SYGVKD. This CDR3 is built from 16 residues. The trim removed 6 bases at V and 1 base at J, leaving 10 bases unmatched.

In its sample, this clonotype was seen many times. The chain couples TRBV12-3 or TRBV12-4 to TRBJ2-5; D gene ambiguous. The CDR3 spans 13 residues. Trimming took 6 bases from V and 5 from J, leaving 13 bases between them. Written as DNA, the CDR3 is TGTGCCAGCAGCGCCCGTAGTATCGAGACCCAGTACTTC. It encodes CASSARSIETQYF.